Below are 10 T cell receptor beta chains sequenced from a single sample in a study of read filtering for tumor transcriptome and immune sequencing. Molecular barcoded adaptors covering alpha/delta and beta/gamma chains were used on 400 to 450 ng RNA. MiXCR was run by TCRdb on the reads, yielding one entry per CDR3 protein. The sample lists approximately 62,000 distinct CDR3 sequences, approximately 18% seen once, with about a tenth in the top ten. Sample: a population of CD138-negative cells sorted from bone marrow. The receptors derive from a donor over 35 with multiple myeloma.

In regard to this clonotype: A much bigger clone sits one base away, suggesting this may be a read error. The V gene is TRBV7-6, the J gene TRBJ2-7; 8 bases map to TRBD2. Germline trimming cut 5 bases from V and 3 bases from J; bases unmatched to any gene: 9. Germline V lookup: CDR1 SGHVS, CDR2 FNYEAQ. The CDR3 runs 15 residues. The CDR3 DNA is TGTGCCAGCAGCATAGAGGCGGGGGGTCGCTACGAGCAGTACTTC. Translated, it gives CASSIEAGGRYEQYF. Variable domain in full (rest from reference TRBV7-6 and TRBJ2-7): GAGVSQSPRYKVTKRGQDVALRCDPISGHVSLYWYRQALGQGPEFLTYFNYEAQQDKSGLPNDRFSAERPEGSISTLTIQRTEQRDSAMYRCASSIEAGGRYEQYFGPGTRLTVT.

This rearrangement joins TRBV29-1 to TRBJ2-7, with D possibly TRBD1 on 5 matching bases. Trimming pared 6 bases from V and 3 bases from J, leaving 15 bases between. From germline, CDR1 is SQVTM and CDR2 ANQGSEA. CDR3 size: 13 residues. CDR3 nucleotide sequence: TGCAGCGTAAGAAGTCAGGGCTTCTACGAGCAGTACTTC. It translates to CSVRSQGFYEQYF.

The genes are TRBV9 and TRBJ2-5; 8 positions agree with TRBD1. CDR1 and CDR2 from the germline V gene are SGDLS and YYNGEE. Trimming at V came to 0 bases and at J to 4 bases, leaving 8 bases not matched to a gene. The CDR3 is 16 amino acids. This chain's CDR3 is CASSVGAGGASETQYF. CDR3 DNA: TGTGCCAGCAGCGTAGGGGCAGGGGGCGCATCAGAGACCCAGTACTTC.

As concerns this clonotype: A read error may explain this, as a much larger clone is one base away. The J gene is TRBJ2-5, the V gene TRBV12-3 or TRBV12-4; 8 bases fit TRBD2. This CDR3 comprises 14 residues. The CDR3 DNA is TGTGTCAGCAGAACTAGCGGCCAGGGGGAGACCCAGTACTTC. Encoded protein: CVSRTSGQGETQYF.

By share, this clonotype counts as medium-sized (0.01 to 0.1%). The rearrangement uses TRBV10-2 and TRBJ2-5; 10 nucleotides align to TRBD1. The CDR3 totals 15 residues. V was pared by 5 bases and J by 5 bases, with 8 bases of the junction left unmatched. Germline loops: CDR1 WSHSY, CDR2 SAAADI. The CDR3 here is CASSQTGGIQETQYF. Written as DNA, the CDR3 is TGCGCCAGCAGTCAGACAGGGGGCATACAGGAGACCCAGTACTTC.

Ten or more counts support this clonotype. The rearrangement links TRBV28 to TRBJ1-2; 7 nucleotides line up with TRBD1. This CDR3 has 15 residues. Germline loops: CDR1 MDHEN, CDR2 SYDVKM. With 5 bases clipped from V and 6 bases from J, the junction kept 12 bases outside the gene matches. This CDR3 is CASSQTDRVRHGYTF. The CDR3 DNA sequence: TGTGCCAGCAGTCAAACCGACAGGGTTCGGCATGGCTACACCTTC.

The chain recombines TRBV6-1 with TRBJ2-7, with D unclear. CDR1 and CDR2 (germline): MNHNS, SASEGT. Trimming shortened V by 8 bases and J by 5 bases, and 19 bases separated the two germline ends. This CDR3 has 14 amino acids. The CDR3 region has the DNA TGTGCCAGCCAAAATATAGTGGGTACCCACGAGCAGTACTTC. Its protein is CASQNIVGTHEQYF.

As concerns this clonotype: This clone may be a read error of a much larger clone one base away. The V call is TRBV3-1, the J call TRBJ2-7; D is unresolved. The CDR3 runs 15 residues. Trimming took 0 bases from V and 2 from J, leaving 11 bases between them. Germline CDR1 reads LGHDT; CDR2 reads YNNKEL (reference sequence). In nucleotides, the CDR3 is TGTGCCAGCAGCCAAGATTTATTGATTGCCTACGAGCAGTACTTC. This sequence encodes CASSQDLLIAYEQYF.

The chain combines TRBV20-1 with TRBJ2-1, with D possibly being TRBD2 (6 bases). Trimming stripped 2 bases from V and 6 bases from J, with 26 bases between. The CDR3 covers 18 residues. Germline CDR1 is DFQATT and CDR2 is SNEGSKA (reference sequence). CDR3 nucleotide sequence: TGCAGTGCTAGACCCCGGGACTCCTCTAGATCAATCGCCAATGAGCAGTTCTTC. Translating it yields CSARPRDSSRSIANEQFF.

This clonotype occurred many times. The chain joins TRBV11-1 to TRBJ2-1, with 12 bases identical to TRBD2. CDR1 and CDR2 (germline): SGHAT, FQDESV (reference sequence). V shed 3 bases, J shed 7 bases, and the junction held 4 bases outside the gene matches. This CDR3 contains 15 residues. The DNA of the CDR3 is TGTGCCAGCAGCTTTCTAGCGGGAGGGCCAAATGAGCAGTTCTTC. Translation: CASSFLAGGPNEQFF.